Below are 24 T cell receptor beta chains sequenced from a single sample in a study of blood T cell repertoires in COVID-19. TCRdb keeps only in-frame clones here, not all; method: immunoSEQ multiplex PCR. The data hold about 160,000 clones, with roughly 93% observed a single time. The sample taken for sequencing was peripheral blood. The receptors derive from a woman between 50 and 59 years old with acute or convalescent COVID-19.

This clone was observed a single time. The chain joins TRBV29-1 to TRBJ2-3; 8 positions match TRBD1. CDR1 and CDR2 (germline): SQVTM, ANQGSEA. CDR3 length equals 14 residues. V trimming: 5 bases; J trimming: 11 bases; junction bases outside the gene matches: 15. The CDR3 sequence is CSVSTDSGQGVQYF. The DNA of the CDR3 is TGCAGCGTTTCTACCGACTCCGGACAGGGTGTGCAGTATTTT.

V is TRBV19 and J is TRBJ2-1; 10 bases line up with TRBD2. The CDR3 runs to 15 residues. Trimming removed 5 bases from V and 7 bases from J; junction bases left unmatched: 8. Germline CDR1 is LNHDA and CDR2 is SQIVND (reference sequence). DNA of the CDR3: TGTGCCAGTAGTTCGGCAGCGGGAGGGAAGAATGAGCAGTTCTTC. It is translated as CASSSAAGGKNEQFF. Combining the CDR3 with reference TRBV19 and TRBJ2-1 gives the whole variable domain DGGITQSPKYLFRKEGQNVTLSCEQNLNHDAMYWYRQDPGQGLRLIYYSQIVNDFQKGDIAEGYSVSREKKESFPLTVTSAQKNPTAFYLCASSSAAGGKNEQFFGPGTRLTVL.

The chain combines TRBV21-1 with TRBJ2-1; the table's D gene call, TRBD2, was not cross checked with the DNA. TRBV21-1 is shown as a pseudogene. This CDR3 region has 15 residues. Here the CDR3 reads CASSKTGGDYNEQFF. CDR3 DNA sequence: TGTGCCAGCAGCAAAACGGGGGGTGACTACAATGAGCAGTTCTTC.

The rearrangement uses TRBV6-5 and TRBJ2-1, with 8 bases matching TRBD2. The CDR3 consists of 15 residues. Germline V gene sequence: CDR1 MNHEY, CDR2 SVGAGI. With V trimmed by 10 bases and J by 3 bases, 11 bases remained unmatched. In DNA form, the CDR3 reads TGTGCCACCAAATTGACTAGCGCGAGCTACAATGAGCAGTTCTTC. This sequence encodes CATKLTSASYNEQFF.

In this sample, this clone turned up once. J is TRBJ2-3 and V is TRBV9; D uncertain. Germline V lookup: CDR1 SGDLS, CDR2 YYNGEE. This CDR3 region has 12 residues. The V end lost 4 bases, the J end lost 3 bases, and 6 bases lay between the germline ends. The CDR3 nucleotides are TGTGCCAGCAGCTTTCAAACAGATACGCAGTATTTT. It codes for CASSFQTDTQYF. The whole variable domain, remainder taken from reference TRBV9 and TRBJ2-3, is DSGVTQTPKHLITATGQRVTLRCSPRSGDLSVYWYQQSLDQGLQFLIQYYNGEERAKGNILERFSAQQFPDLHSELNLSSLELGDSALYFCASSFQTDTQYFGPGTRLTVL.

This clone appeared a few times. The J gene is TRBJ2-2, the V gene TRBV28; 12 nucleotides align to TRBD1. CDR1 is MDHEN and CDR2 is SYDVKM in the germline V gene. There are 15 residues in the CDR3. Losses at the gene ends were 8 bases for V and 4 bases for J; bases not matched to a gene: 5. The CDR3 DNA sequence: TGTGCCAGCTCGGGACAGGGGGCGGGCACCGGGGAGCTGTTTTTT. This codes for CASSGQGAGTGELFF.

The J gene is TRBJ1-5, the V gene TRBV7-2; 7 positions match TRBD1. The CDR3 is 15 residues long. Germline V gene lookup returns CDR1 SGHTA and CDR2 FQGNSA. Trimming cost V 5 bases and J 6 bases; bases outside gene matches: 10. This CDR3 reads CASSPVTGMGQPQHF. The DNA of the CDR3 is TGTGCCAGCAGCCCCGTGACAGGGATGGGTCAGCCCCAGCATTTT.

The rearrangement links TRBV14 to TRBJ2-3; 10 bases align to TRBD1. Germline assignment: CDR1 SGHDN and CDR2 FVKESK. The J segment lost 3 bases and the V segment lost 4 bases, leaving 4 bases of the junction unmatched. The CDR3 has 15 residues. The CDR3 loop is CASSRRTGGTDTQYF. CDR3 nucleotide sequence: TGTGCCAGCAGCCGGCGGACAGGGGGAACAGATACGCAGTATTTT.

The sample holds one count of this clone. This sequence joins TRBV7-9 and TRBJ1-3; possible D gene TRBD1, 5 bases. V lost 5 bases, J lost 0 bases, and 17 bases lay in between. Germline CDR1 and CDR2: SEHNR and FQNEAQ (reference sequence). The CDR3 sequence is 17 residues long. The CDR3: CASSGQRQSYSGNTIYF. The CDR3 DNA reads TGTGCCAGCAGCGGCCAACGACAGAGCTACTCTGGAAACACCATATATTTT.

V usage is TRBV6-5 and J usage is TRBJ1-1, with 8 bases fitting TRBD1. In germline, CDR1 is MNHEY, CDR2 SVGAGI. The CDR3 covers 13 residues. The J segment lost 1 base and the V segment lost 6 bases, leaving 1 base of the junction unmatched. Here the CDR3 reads CASRGTGNTEAFF. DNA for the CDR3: TGTGCCAGCAGGGGGACAGGGAACACTGAAGCTTTCTTT.

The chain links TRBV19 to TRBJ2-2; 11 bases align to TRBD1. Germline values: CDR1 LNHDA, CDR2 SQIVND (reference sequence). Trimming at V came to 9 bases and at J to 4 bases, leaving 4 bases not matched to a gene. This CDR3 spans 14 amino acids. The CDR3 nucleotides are TGTGCCAGCCGAGGGACAGGGGGCACCGGGGAGCTGTTTTTT. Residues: CASRGTGGTGELFF.

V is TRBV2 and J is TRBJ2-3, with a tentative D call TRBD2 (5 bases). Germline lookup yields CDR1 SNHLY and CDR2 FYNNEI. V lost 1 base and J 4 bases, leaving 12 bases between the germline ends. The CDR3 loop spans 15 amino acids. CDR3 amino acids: CASSEERPGADTQYF. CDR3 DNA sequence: TGTGCCAGCAGTGAAGAACGGCCCGGGGCAGATACGCAGTATTTT.

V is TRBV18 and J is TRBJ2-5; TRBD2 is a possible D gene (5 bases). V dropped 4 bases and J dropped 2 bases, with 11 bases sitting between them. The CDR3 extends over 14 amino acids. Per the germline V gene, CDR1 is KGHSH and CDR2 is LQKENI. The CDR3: CASSQGVGQETQYF. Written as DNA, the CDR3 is TGTGCCAGCTCACAGGGAGTGGGACAAGAGACCCAGTACTTC.

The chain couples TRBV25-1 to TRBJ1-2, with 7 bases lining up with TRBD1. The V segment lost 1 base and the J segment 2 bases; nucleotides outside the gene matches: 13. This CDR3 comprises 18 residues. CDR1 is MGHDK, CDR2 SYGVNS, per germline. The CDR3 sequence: CASSESDLLEQGNYGYTF. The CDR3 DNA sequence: TGTGCCAGCAGTGAATCGGATCTTTTAGAACAGGGGAACTATGGCTACACCTTC.

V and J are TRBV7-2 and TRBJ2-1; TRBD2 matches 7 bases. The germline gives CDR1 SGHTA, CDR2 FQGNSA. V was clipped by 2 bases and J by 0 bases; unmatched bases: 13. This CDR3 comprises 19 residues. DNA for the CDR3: TGTGCCAGCAGCTTAAAGGTCTCGGGCGGGGGTTTCTCCTACAATGAGCAGTTCTTC. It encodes CASSLKVSGGGFSYNEQFF.

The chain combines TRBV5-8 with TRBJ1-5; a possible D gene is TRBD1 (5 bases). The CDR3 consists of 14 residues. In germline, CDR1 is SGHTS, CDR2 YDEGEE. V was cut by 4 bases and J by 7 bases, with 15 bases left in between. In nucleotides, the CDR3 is TGTGCCAGCAGCGCGAGGCAGGGAAGACAGCCCCAGCATTTT. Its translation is CASSARQGRQPQHF. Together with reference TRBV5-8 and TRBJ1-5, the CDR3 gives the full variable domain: EAGVTQSPTHLIKTRGQQATLRCSPISGHTSVYWYQQALGLGLQFLLWYDEGEERNRGNFPPRFSGRQFPNYSSELNVNALELEDSALYLCASSARQGRQPQHFGDGTRLSIL.

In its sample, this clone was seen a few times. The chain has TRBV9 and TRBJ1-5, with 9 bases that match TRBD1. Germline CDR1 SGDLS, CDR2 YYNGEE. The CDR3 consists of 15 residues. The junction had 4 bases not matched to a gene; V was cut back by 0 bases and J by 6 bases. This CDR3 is CASSVGGTGSQPQHF. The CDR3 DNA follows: TGTGCCAGCAGCGTAGGAGGGACAGGGAGTCAGCCCCAGCATTTT.

CDR3 bases: TGTGCCAGCAAGACTTACTCCTACGAGCAGTACTTC. Amino acid sequence: CASKTYSYEQYF. This sequence joins TRBV12-3 or TRBV12-4 and TRBJ2-7; D gene unclear. V was cut by 7 bases and J by 0 bases, with 7 bases left in between. This CDR3 spans 12 amino acids.

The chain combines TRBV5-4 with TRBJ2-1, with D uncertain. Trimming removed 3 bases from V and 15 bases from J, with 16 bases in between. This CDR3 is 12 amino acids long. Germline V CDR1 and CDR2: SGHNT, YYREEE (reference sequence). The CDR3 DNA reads TGTGCCAGCAGCTCCCCTGGCGAGGTGTTGTTCTTC. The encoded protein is CASSSPGEVLFF.

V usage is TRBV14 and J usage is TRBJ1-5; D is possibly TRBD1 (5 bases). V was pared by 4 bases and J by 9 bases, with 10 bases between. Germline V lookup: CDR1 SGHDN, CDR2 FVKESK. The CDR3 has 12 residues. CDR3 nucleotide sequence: TGTGCCAGCAGCCTCCCAGGGCTGCCCCAGCATTTT. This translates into CASSLPGLPQHF.

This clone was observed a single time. The CDR3 region is CASSLGTGTTEAFF. DNA for the CDR3: TGTGCCAGCAGCTTGGGGACAGGGACCACTGAAGCTTTCTTT. V usage is TRBV5-4 and J usage is TRBJ1-1, with TRBD1 matching over 8 bases. With 0 bases clipped from V and 4 bases from J, the junction kept 2 bases outside the gene matches. Germline values: CDR1 SGHNT, CDR2 YYREEE (reference sequence). CDR3 length equals 14 residues.

CDR3 nucleotide sequence: TGTGCCACCAGTGATTTCACAGGGGGCGGCTACACCTTC. It encodes CATSDFTGGGYTF. The chain joins TRBV24-1 to TRBJ1-2, with 9 positions matching TRBD1. CDR1 and CDR2 from the germline V gene are KGHDR and SFDVKD. The CDR3 has 13 residues. Germline trimming cut 1 base from V and 8 bases from J; bases unmatched to any gene: 1.

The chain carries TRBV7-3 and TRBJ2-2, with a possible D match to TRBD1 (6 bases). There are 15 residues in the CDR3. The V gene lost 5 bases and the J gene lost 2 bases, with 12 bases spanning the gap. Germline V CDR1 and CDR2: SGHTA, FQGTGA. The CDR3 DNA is TGTGCCAGCAGCCCGGGGACACCTAACACCGGGGAGCTGTTTTTT. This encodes CASSPGTPNTGELFF.

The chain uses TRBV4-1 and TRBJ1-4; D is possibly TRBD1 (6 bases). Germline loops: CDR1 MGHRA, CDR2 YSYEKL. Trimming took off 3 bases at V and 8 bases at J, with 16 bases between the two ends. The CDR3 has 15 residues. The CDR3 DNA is TGCGCCAGCAGCCAGTTCCAGGGGATCGAGGAAAAACTGTTTTTT. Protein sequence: CASSQFQGIEEKLFF.